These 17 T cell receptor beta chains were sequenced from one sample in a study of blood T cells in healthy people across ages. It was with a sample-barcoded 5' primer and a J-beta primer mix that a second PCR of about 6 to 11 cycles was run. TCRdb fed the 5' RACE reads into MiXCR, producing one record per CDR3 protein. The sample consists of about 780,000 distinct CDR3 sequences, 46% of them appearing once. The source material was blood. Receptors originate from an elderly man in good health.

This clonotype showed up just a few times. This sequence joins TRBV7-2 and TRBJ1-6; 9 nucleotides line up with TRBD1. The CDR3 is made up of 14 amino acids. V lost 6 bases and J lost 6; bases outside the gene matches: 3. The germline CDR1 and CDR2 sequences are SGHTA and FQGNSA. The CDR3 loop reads CASRGQGRNSPLHF. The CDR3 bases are TGTGCCAGCAGGGGACAGGGTCGTAATTCACCCCTCCACTTT.

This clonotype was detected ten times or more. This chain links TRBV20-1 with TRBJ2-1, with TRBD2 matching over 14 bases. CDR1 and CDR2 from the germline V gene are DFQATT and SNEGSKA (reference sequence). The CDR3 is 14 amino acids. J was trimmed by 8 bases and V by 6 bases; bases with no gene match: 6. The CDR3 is CSAYGTSGSHEQFF. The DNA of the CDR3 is TGCAGTGCCTACGGGACTAGCGGGAGCCATGAGCAGTTCTTC.

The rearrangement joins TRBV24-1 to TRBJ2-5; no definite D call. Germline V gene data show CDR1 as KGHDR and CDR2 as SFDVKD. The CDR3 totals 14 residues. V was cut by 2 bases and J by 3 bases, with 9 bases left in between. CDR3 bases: TGTGCCACCAGTGATTCCCGAGTTAAAGAGACCCAGTACTTC. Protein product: CATSDSRVKETQYF.

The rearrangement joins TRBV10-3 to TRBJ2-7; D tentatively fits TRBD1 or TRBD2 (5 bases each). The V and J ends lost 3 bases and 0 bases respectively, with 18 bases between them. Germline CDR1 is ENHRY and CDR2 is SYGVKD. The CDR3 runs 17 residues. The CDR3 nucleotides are TGTGCCATCAGTGAAACATTGAGGGACCGAAGCTCCTACGAGCAGTACTTC. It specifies CAISETLRDRSSYEQYF.

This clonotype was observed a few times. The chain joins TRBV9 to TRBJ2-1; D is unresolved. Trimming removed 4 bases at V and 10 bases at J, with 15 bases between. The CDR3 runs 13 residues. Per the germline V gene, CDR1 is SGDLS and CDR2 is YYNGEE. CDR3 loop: CASSSSPSREQFF. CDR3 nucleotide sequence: TGTGCCAGCAGCTCAAGCCCCTCCCGGGAGCAGTTCTTC.

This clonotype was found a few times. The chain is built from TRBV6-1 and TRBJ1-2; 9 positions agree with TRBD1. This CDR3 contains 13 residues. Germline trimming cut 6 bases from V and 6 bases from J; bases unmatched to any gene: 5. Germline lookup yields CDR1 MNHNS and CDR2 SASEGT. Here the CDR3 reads CASREQGANGYTF. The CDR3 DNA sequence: TGTGCCAGCAGGGAACAGGGGGCGAATGGCTACACCTTC.

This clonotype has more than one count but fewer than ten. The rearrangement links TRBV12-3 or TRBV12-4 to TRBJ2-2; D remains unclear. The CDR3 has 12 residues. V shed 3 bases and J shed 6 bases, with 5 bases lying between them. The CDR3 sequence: CASSLVAGELFF. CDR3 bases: TGTGCCAGCAGTTTGGTAGCCGGGGAGCTGTTTTTT.

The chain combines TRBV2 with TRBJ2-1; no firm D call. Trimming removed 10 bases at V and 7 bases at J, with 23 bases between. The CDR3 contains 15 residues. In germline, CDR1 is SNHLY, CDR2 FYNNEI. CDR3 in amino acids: CATLSAASRRNEQFF. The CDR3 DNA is TGTGCCACCTTAAGCGCGGCCTCAAGAAGGAATGAGCAGTTCTTC.

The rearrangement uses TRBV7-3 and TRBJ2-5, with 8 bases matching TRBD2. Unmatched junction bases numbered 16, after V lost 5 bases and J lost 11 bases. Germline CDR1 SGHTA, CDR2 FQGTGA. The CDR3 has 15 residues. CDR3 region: CASSKSGGDYNEQYF. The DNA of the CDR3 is TGTGCCAGCAGCAAGTCGGGGGGGGACTACAATGAGCAGTACTTC.

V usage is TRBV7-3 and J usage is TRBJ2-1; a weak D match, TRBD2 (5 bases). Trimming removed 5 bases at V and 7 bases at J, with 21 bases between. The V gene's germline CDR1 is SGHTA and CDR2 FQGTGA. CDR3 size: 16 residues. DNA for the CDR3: TGTGCCAGCAGCCCGCCGCCCGAGAAGGGAGAAAATGAGCAGTTCTTC. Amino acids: CASSPPPEKGENEQFF.

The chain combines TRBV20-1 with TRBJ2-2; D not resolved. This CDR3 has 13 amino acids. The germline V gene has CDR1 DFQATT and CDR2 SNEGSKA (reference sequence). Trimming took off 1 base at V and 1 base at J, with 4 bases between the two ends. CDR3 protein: CSARALNTGELFF. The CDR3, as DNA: TGCAGTGCTAGAGCTTTGAACACCGGGGAGCTGTTTTTT.

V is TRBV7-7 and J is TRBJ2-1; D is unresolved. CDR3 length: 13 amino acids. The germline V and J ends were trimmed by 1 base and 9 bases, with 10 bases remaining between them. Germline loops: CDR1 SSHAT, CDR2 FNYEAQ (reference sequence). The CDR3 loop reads CASSLVIGGEQFF. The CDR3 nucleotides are TGTGCCAGCAGCTTAGTGATAGGTGGTGAGCAGTTCTTC.

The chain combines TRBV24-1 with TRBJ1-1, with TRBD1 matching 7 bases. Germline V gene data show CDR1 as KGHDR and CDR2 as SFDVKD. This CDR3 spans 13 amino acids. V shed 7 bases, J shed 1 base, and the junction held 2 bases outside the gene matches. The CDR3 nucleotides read TGTGCCACCAGAAGACAGGGGAACACTGAAGCTTTCTTT. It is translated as CATRRQGNTEAFF.

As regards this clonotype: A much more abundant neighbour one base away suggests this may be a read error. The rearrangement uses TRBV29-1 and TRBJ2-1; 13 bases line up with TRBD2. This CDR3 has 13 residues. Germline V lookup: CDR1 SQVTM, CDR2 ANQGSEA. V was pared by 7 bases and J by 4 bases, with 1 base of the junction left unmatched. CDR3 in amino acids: CSGLAGGYNEQFF. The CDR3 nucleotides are TGCAGCGGACTAGCGGGAGGTTACAATGAGCAGTTCTTC.

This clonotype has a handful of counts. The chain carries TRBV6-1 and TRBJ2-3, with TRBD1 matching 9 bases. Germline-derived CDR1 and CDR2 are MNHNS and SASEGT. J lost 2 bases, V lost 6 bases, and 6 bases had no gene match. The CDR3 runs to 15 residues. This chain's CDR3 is CASRTGTGSTDTQYF. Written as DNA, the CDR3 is TGTGCCAGCAGAACCGGGACAGGGTCCACAGATACGCAGTATTTT.

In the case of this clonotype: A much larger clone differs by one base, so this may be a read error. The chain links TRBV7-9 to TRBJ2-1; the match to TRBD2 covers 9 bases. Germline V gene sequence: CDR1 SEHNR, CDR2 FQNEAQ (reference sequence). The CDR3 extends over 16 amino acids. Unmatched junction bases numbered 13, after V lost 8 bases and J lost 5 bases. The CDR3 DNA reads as TGTGCCAGCCTACCCCAAGCGGGAGGAATCCACAATGAGCAGTTCTTC. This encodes CASLPQAGGIHNEQFF.

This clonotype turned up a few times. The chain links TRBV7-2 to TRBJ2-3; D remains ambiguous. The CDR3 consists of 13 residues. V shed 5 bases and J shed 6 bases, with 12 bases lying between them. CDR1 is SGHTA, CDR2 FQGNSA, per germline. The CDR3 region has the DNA TGTGCCAGCAGCGTAGAATGGTCGGATACGCAGTATTTT. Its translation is CASSVEWSDTQYF. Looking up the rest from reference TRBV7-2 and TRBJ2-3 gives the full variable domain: GAGVSQSPSNKVTEKGKDVELRCDPISGHTALYWYRQSLGQGLEFLIYFQGNSAPDKSGLPSDRFSAERTGGSVSTLTIQRTQQEDSAVYLCASSVEWSDTQYFGPGTRLTVL.